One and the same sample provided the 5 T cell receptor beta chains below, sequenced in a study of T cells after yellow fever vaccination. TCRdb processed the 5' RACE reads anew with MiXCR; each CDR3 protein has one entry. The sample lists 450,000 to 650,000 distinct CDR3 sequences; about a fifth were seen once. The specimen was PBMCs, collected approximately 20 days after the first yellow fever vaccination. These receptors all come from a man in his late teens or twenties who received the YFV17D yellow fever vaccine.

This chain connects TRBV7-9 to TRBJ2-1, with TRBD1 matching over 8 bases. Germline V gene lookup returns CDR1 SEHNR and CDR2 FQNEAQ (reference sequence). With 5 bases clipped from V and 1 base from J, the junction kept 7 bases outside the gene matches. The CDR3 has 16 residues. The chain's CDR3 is CASSLRGLVSYNEQFF. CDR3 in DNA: TGTGCCAGCAGCCTCAGGGGGCTGGTTTCCTACAATGAGCAGTTCTTC.

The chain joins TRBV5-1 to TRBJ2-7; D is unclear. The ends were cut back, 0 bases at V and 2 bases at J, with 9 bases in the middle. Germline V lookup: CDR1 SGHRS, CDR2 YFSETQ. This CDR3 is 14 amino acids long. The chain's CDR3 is CASSLVQEPYEQYF. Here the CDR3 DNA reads TGCGCCAGCAGCTTGGTTCAGGAACCCTACGAGCAGTACTTC.

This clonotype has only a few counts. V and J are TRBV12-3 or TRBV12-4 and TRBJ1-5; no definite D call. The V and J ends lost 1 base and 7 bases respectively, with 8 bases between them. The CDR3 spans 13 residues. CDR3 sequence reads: CASSLDRGQPQHF. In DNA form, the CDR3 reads TGTGCCAGCAGTTTAGATCGGGGACAGCCCCAGCATTTT.

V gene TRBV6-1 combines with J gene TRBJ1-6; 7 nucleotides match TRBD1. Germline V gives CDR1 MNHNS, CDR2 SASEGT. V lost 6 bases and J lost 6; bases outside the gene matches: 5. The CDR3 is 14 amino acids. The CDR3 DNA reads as TGTGCCAGCAGAAAAGGACAGGTTAATTCACCCCTCCACTTT. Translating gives CASRKGQVNSPLHF.

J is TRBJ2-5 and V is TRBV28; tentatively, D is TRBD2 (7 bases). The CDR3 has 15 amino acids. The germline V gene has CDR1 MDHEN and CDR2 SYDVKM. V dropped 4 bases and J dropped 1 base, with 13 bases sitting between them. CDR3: CASSSAGAIQETQYF. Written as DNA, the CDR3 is TGTGCCAGCAGTTCCGCGGGGGCCATCCAAGAGACCCAGTACTTC.